This TCR beta chain emerged from a study of T cell clones after liver transplantation. Study findings and constraints: Low donor cell numbers restricted donor-reactive repertoire measurement in a couple of subjects.

On this clone: No antigen is known for it.

Generated by immunoSEQ multiplex PCR, the TCRdb table keeps only in-frame clones and is missing some. The sample carries roughly 12,000 clones, roughly 70% recorded once. This CDR3 spans 14 amino acids. Germline lookup yields CDR1 MNHNY and CDR2 SVGAGI (reference sequence). The trim removed 5 bases at V and 0 bases at J, leaving 4 bases unmatched. The genes are TRBV6-6 and TRBJ2-7; the match to TRBD2 covers 7 bases. The sequence was collected from a human patient who received a liver transplant. T cells may partly derive from the graft donor. The specimen comprised CD8+ T cells from blood, sampled at the 22-month timepoint. CDR3 amino acids: CASSGEGPSYEQYF. CDR3 bases: TGTGCCAGCAGTGGGGAGGGACCCTCCTACGAGCAGTACTTC.